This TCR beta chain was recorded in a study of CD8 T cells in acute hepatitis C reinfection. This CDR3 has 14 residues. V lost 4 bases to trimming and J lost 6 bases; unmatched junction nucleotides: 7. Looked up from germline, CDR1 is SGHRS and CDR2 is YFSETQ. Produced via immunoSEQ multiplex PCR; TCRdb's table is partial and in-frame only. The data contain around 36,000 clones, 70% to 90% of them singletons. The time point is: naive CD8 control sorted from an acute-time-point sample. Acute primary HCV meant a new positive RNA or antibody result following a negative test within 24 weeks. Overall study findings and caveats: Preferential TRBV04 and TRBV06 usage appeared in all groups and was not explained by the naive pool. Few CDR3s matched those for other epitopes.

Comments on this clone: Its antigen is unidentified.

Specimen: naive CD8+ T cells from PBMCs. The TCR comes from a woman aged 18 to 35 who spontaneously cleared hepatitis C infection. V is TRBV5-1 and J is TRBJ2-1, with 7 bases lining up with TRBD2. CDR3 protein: CASSVGWGGNEQFF. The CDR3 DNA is TGCGCCAGCAGCGTGGGCTGGGGGGGCAATGAGCAGTTCTTC.